This TCR beta chain is from a study of PD-1 blockade in classical Hodgkin lymphoma. The repertoire was sequenced with immunoSEQ multiplex PCR; TCRdb's copy has only in-frame clones and lacks some. The sample carries 10,000 or so clones, about 80% recorded once. Following autologous stem cell transplantation, relapse occurred in every patient, and exposure to brentuximab vedotin varied. The CDR3 runs to 14 residues. Germline V gives CDR1 SGHRS, CDR2 YFSETQ. V lost 0 bases and J lost 5; bases outside the gene matches: 3. This material consisted of peripheral blood mononuclear cells (PBMCs), taken at baseline. This clonotype was sampled from a human donor with classical Hodgkin lymphoma. The chain joins TRBV5-1 to TRBJ2-5, with 8 bases aligning to TRBD2. The DNA of the CDR3 is TGCGCCAGCAGCTTGGCAGCGGGAGTGGAGACCCAGTACTTC. It is translated as CASSLAAGVETQYF.